This passage covers 18 T cell receptor beta chains from one sample sequenced in a study of blood T cell repertoires in COVID-19. The data were produced by immunoSEQ multiplex PCR, yet TCRdb's version contains in-frame clones alone and is incomplete. The table includes about 140,000 clones, almost 85% detected once. The sample taken for sequencing was peripheral blood. The receptors were sampled from a man aged 50-60 years with acute or convalescent COVID-19.

V usage is TRBV7-2 and J usage is TRBJ1-1; maybe TRBD1 (6 bases). This CDR3 contains 15 residues. V was clipped by 5 bases and J by 0 bases, with 13 bases between them. Germline V gene sequence: CDR1 SGHTA, CDR2 FQGNSA. The chain's CDR3 is CASSLTTGMNTEAFF. DNA of the CDR3: TGTGCCAGCAGCCTTACAACAGGGATGAACACTGAAGCTTTCTTT.

This clone was counted only a few times. The rearrangement uses TRBV4-2 and TRBJ2-5, with D possibly TRBD2 on 5 matching bases. The V end lost 0 bases, the J end lost 4 bases, and 9 bases lay between the germline ends. Germline V gives CDR1 LGHNA, CDR2 YNFKEQ. The CDR3 runs 14 residues. CDR3 amino acids: CASSQEKGVETQYF. CDR3 DNA sequence: TGTGCCAGCAGCCAAGAGAAGGGAGTAGAGACCCAGTACTTC.

The chain joins TRBV6-6 to TRBJ2-7, with 12 bases aligning to TRBD2. The CDR3 runs 15 residues. In germline, CDR1 is MNHNY, CDR2 SVGAGI (reference sequence). The V gene end was trimmed by 0 bases and the J gene end by 4 bases; junction bases not matched to a gene: 1. CDR3: CASSYSGTSGYEQYF. Written as DNA, the CDR3 is TGTGCCAGCAGTTACTCTGGGACTAGCGGGTACGAGCAGTACTTC.

CDR3 protein: CASSPTFGNTGELFF. In nucleotides, the CDR3 is TGTGCCAGCAGTCCCACGTTCGGGAACACCGGGGAGCTGTTTTTT. The V call is TRBV28, the J call TRBJ2-2, with D unclear. The germline V gene has CDR1 MDHEN and CDR2 SYDVKM. V gave up 5 bases and J gave up 1 base, with 11 bases separating them. The CDR3 is made up of 15 amino acids.

The genes are TRBV25-1 and TRBJ2-4; D is possibly TRBD1 (5 bases). With 1 base removed from V and 1 base from J, the gap between germline ends came to 14 bases. The CDR3 contains 17 residues. Per germline, CDR1 MGHDK and CDR2 SYGVNS. CDR3 protein: CASSELSPGMAKNIQYF. DNA for the CDR3: TGTGCCAGCAGTGAATTAAGCCCAGGGATGGCCAAAAACATTCAGTACTTC. The whole variable domain, remainder taken from reference TRBV25-1 and TRBJ2-4, is EADIYQTPRYLVIGTGKKITLECSQTMGHDKMYWYQQDPGMELHLIHYSYGVNSTEKGDLSSESTVSRIRTEHFPLTLESARPSHTSQYLCASSELSPGMAKNIQYFGAGTRLSVL.

The V call is TRBV10-3, the J call TRBJ2-7, with 9 bases that match TRBD1. Germline trimming cut 7 bases from V and 4 bases from J; bases unmatched to any gene: 5. Germline-derived CDR1 and CDR2 are ENHRY and SYGVKD. CDR3 length: 13 amino acids. CDR3 bases: TGTGCCATCACTGGACAGGGGTTGTACGAGCAGTACTTC. Amino acids: CAITGQGLYEQYF.

The chain employs TRBV5-1 and TRBJ1-3, with D perhaps TRBD1 (6 bases). CDR3 size: 14 residues. V was trimmed by 6 bases and J by 4 bases, leaving 14 bases between them. Germline V gene lookup returns CDR1 SGHRS and CDR2 YFSETQ. The CDR3 region is CASTPGRGGNTIYF. The CDR3 DNA reads as TGCGCCAGCACCCCCGGGAGGGGGGGAAACACCATATATTTT.

The chain employs TRBV18 and TRBJ1-3; D is perhaps TRBD1 (6 bases). Trimming pared 3 bases from V and 0 bases from J, leaving 9 bases between. This CDR3 contains 15 residues. CDR1 is KGHSH and CDR2 is LQKENI in the germline V gene. CDR3 nucleotide sequence: TGTGCCAGCTCACCCGGACAGACCTCTGGAAACACCATATATTTT. This translates into CASSPGQTSGNTIYF.

V and J are TRBV5-4 and TRBJ1-6; TRBD1 agrees at 11 bases. Germline CDR1 is SGHNT and CDR2 is YYREEE (reference sequence). CDR3 length equals 18 residues. With V trimmed by 3 bases and J by 3 bases, 8 bases remained unmatched. As DNA, the CDR3 is TGTGCCAGCAGCTATCTTGAGGGGACAGGGGGCTATAATTCACCCCTCCACTTT. This translates into CASSYLEGTGGYNSPLHF.

The chain links TRBV6-6 to TRBJ1-2, with no clear D. This CDR3 region has 13 residues. The germline V gene encodes CDR1 MNHNY and CDR2 SVGAGI (reference sequence). Trimming shortened V by 2 bases and J by 1 base, and 5 bases separated the two germline ends. CDR3 loop: CASSYGLNYGYTF. The CDR3 DNA reads as TGTGCCAGCAGTTACGGCCTTAACTATGGCTACACCTTC.

This sequence joins TRBV5-1 and TRBJ2-3; 9 bases match TRBD2. From germline, CDR1 is SGHRS and CDR2 YFSETQ. CDR3 length equals 16 residues. V shed 0 bases, J shed 0 bases, and the junction held 2 bases outside the gene matches. CDR3 nucleotides: TGCGCCAGCAGCTTGGCGAGCGGGGGGAGCACAGATACGCAGTATTTT. Its protein product is CASSLASGGSTDTQYF.

This chain connects TRBV28 to TRBJ2-5; the match to TRBD1 covers 8 bases. Germline lookup yields CDR1 MDHEN and CDR2 SYDVKM. This CDR3 has 15 residues. V was pared by 2 bases and J by 2 bases, with 4 bases of the junction left unmatched. For the CDR3, the DNA is TGTGCCAGCAGTTTACCCGGACAGGGTCAAGAGACCCAGTACTTC. Translating gives CASSLPGQGQETQYF.

The chain combines TRBV7-3 with TRBJ2-3; 9 nucleotides line up with TRBD2. The CDR3 length is 15 residues. V gave up 5 bases and J gave up 4 bases; unmatched junction bases: 7. Germline CDR1 reads SGHTA; CDR2 reads FQGTGA. This CDR3 reads CASSPSGAFADTQYF. DNA for the CDR3: TGTGCCAGCAGCCCTAGCGGGGCGTTTGCAGATACGCAGTATTTT.

This CDR3 is CASSSQDRAVEPQHF. CDR3 DNA: TGTGCCAGCAGCTCCCAAGACAGGGCTGTCGAGCCCCAGCATTTT. This chain uses TRBV7-6 with TRBJ1-5; 7 nucleotides match TRBD1. J gave up 8 bases and V 4 bases, and 11 bases lay outside the gene matches. Germline V lookup: CDR1 SGHVS, CDR2 FNYEAQ. The CDR3 runs 15 residues. The variable domain in full, completed from reference TRBV7-6 and TRBJ1-5, reads GAGVSQSPRYKVTKRGQDVALRCDPISGHVSLYWYRQALGQGPEFLTYFNYEAQQDKSGLPNDRFSAERPEGSISTLTIQRTEQRDSAMYRCASSSQDRAVEPQHFGDGTRLSIL.

This chain connects TRBV11-2 to TRBJ2-2; 7 nucleotides agree with TRBD2. V gave up 3 bases and J gave up 6 bases; unmatched junction bases: 7. In germline, CDR1 is SGHAT, CDR2 FQNNGV. The length of the CDR3 is 15 residues. The CDR3 DNA follows: TGTGCCAGCAGCTTCGGGACTACCCGTCCCGGGGAGCTGTTTTTT. Amino acids: CASSFGTTRPGELFF.

The CDR3 bases are TGTGCCAGCAGCCGACGACAGGGGAAAGCCTACAATGAGCAGTTCTTC. It specifies CASSRRQGKAYNEQFF. This chain joins TRBV13 and TRBJ2-1; 8 nucleotides agree with TRBD1. V gave up 5 bases and J gave up 2 bases; unmatched junction bases: 8. This CDR3 spans 16 amino acids. Germline loops: CDR1 PRHDT, CDR2 FYEKMQ (reference sequence).

The V and J genes are TRBV7-9 and TRBJ1-6; the match to TRBD1 covers 10 bases. There are 15 residues in the CDR3. The trim removed 5 bases at V and 13 bases at J, leaving 11 bases unmatched. Germline V gene lookup returns CDR1 SEHNR and CDR2 FQNEAQ (reference sequence). The CDR3 is CASSDDRDRGRPLHF. DNA of the CDR3: TGTGCCAGCAGCGACGACCGGGACAGGGGACGGCCCCTCCACTTT.

The chain uses TRBV5-6 and TRBJ1-3, with 9 nucleotides matching TRBD1. Trimming removed 4 bases from V and 2 bases from J; junction bases left unmatched: 4. CDR1 and CDR2 (germline): SGHDT, YYEEEE. The CDR3 consists of 15 residues. As DNA, the CDR3 is TGTGCCAGCAGCACCGGGACAGGGACTGGAAACACCATATATTTT. As protein: CASSTGTGTGNTIYF.